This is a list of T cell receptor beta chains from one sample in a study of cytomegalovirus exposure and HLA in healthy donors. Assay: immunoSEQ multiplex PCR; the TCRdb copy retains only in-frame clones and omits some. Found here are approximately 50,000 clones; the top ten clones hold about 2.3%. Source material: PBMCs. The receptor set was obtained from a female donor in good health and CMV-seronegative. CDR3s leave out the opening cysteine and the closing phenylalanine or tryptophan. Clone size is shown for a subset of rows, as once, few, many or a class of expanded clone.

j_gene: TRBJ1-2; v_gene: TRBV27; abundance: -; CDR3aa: ASSLSQGWDGYT
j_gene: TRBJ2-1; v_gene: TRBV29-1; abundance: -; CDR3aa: SVGTSNEQF
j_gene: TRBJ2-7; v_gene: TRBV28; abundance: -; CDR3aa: ASSLRGPYEQY
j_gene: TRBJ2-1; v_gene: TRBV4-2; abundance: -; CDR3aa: ASSQGISGRSAYNEQF
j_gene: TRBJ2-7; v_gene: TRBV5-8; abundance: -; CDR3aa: ASSPDIFYEQY
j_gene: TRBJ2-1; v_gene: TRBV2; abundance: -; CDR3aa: ASSGSSGRNQQF
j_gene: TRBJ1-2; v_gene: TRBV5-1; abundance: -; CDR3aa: ASSLEHPLGGYT
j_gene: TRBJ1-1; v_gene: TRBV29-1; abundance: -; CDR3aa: SVETGYGTEAF
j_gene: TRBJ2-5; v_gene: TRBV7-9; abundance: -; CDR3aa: ASSPIQGLGQETQY
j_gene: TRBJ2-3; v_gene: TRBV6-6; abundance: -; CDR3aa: ATGRGDTQY
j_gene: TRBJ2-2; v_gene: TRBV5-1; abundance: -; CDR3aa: ASSLPGQGAGELF
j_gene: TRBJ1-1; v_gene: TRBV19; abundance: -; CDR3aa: ASSWGQGSTEAF
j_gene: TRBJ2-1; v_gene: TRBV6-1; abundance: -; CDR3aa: ASSVHNNEQF
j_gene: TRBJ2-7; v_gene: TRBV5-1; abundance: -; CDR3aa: ASSLGQGVHEQY
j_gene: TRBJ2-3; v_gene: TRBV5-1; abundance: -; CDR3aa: ASSLGRLAGDADTQY
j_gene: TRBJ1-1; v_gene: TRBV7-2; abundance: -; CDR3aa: ASSLAGTGIEAF
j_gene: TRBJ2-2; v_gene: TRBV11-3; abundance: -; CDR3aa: ASSTWGTTNTGELF
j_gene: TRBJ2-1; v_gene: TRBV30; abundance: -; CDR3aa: AWSTGLAGSSYNEQF
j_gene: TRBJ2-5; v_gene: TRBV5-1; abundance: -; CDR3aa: ASSLDPNQETQY
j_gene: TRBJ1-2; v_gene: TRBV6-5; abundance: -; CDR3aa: ASSQGTNYGYT
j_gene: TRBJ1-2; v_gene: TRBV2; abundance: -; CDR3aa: ASSDPQFYGYT
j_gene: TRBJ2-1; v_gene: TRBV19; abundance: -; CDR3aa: ASSIGSLQF
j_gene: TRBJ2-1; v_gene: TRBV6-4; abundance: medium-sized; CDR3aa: ASSDSAGSDNEQF
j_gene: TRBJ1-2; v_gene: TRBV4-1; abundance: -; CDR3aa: ASRGLGGGDYGYT
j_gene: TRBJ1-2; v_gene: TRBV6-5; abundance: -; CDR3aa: ASKEQGYYGYT